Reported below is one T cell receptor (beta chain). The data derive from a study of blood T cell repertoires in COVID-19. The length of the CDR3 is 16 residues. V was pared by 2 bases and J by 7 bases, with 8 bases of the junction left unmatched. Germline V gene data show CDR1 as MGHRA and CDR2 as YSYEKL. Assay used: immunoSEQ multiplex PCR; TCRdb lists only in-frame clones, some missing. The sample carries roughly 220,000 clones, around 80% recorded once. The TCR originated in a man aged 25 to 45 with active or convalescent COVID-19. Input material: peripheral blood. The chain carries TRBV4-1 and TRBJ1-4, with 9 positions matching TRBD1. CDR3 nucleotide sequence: TGCGCCAGCAGCCAACTGGGACAGGGCATGAGTGAAAAACTGTTTTTT. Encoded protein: CASSQLGQGMSEKLFF.